This T cell receptor beta chain appears in the sequencing data of a study of T cells in Graves' hyperthyroidism and ophthalmopathy. Regarding the study as a whole: Ophthalmopathy, as predicted by the model, came a median roughly 6.5 months after the prediction.

Recently diagnosed hyperthyroidism of less than 2 months' duration affected patients aged 18 to 65. Diagnosis relied on clinical symptoms, serum thyroxine and TRAb, thyroid ultrasound and orbital computed tomography. PBMCs came from 9 to 10 ml fresh peripheral blood. For this clonotype: The antigen is unknown.

RNA transcripts yielded amplified TCR beta CDR3 regions. The TCR CDR3 was amplified in a first-round RT-PCR using the HTBI primer set. TCRdb used MiXCR to reprocess the multiplex PCR reads, holding one entry per CDR3 protein. This sample has a few hundred thousand distinct CDR3 sequences; under 15% occur once, and the top ten carry roughly 17%. The CDR3 runs to 13 residues. V lost 3 bases and J 1 base, leaving 10 bases between the germline ends. The germline V gene has CDR1 DFQATT and CDR2 SNEGSKA (reference sequence). The source of this sequence is a woman under 30 with Graves' hyperthyroidism. The chain carries TRBV20-1 and TRBJ2-7, with a tentative D call TRBD1 (5 bases). The specimen was blood. Here the CDR3 DNA reads TGCAGTGCTAGGGGGCCCATTTCCTACGAGCAGTACTTC. It translates to CSARGPISYEQYF.